The present T cell receptor (beta chain) was sequenced within a study of Ad26.COV2.S vaccination and SARS-CoV-2 variants. Study summary: Recipients of Ad26.COV2.S got it intramuscularly, once or twice 56 days apart.

The assay was immunoSEQ multiplex PCR, and TCRdb's table has in-frame clones only and misses some. This sample yields about 380,000 clones, of which 83% are seen a single time; around 7.4% belongs to the top ten. Treatment defined: around 19 received Ad26.COV2.S at low or high dose, single or two shots; roughly five received placebo; per-sample allocation not given. It was on day 63 after the first vaccine or placebo injection that samples were taken. Ad26 vector vaccine expressed Wuhan-strain SARS-CoV-2 spike. The CDR3 loop spans 15 amino acids. CDR1 is LNHDA and CDR2 is SQIVND in the germline V gene (reference sequence). The V and J ends lost 1 base and 5 bases respectively, with 14 bases between them.

The chain links TRBV19 to TRBJ2-5; D is perhaps TRBD1 or TRBD2 (6 bases each). The TCR sequence derives from a person aged 18-60 years who received the Ad26.COV2.S COVID-19 vaccine or a placebo. This sample comprised peripheral blood, obtained in a trial of Ad26.COV2.S vaccine versus placebo. CDR3 residues: CASSIVGGLLETQYF. CDR3 bases: TGTGCCAGTAGTATAGTTGGGGGGCTCTTGGAGACCCAGTACTTC.